This TCR beta chain was profiled in a study of beta chain features in type 1 diabetes. Study at large: The patient and healthy donor groups were comparable for age, gender and cell yields.

Study-wide findings and caveats: Moderately but significantly shorter TCRB CDR3s were found in Type 1 diabetes patients in all four CD4+ subsets.

Only a few counts were recorded for this clone. Its antigen is not known. Donors contributed one heparinised blood draw apiece, averaging about 116 mL. Purity (above 95%) was reached by all sorted populations. The CDR3 length is 18 residues. Losses at the gene ends were 7 bases for V and 0 bases for J; bases not matched to a gene: 12. CDR1 and CDR2 (germline): MGHRA, YSYEKL. Reverse transcribing all isolated RNA meant expressed TCRB transcripts were sequenced. The assay was immunoSEQ multiplex PCR, and TCRdb's table has in-frame clones only and misses some. The sample consists of about 700,000 clones, around an eighth of them appearing once.

The receptor's source is a man between 18 and 29 years old with type 1 diabetes. The J gene is TRBJ2-6, the V gene TRBV4-1, with 7 positions matching TRBD1. Sequencing was done on a sample of naive CD4+ T cells from blood. CDR3 bases: TGCGCCAGCACCCCTACGGAGACAGGGCGCTCTGGGGCCAACGTCCTGACTTTC. This codes for CASTPTETGRSGANVLTF.